This paragraph covers one T cell receptor beta chain sequence. This clonotype was observed at least ten times. No antigen is known for it. Base qualities were left out, and no much larger clone turns up one base away. Trimming at the junction amounts to 3 bases on V and 0 bases on J, and the germline ends lie 17 bases apart. The CDR3 holds 17 amino acids from the cysteine to the phenylalanine. Only the CDR3 portion is preserved as DNA: 51 bases, with reading frame beginning at the first base. From the germline V gene, CDR1 is MDHEN and CDR2 is SYDVKM. To make first-strand cDNA, Superscript III was used along with a set of TRAV- and TRBV-specific primers so that both the TCRalpha and TCRbeta chains were covered. TCRs were amplified for about 22 PCR cycles with Phusion, using a constant-region primer paired with the adapter attached to the V primers. The MessageAmp II aRNA Amplification Kit was used to amplify the isolated mRNA, with in vitro transcription run for 15 to 20 hours at 37 degrees C. The Dynabeads mRNA DIRECT Purification Kit was used to isolate the mRNA for TCR sequencing. Indexed Illumina adapters were added in a second Phusion PCR of roughly 25 cycles, after which AMPure XP beads were used to purify the products. Deep sequencing of TCRalpha and TCRbeta libraries was performed on an Illumina MiniSeq instrument. As for the original processing: Using custom Perl scripts, TCR sequences encoding the same protein were pooled, out-of-frame sequences were removed, and the abundance of each clonotype was computed. TCR sequences supported by only a single read were excluded from analysis. Repertoire metrics included Shannon entropy, Gini index, clonality, richness, and frequency of TCRs shared between repertoires. The public reads were quality trimmed at Q25 with fastp and then assembled into clones with MiXCR by TCRdb, keeping productive beta chains. Rows matching on CDR3 protein sequence are summarized as one entry with the most common DNA and genes. These V and J calls derive from TCRdb rather than the authors' analysis. Across this sample there are about 89,000 distinct CDR3 sequences, with under 10% seen only once. The ten most abundant clones make up around 0.97% of the sample.

This record belongs to a study of low-dose radiotherapy and immunotherapy resistance in tumors (dated by TCRdb to 2021 to 2024). As for the study more broadly: In Cohort 1, 0.5 Gy per fraction was delivered every 2 weeks, and a total PTV dose of 6.5 Gy was prescribed. Patients in Cohort 2 were given 1 Gy per fraction every two weeks, for a total of 13 Gy across 26 weeks. Nivolumab and ipilimumab were both given intravenously, with nivolumab at a 240 mg flat dose every two weeks and ipilimumab at 1 mg/kg every six weeks. Intravenous cyclophosphamide at 200 mg/m2 was administered every two weeks, one day ahead of each radiation and immunotherapy administration. Patients took aspirin 300 mg orally once daily for four cycles, starting on cycle 1 day 1. No randomization into treatment groups was done for the people taking part in the trial. Eight patients were included in the translational analysis, namely three from the first dose cohort plus the first five from the second dose cohort.

The time point label of this sample denotes: before trial treatment. The donors came from RACIN, which was a single-arm phase I dose-escalation trial that paired nivolumab and ipilimumab with aspirin, low-dose cyclophosphamide and low-dose radiotherapy. Patients with advanced, TIL-negative solid tumors were considered eligible. The receptor was isolated from a male donor with prostate cancer. Recombination connected TRBV28 to TRBJ1-1, with the D gene too uncertain to name. The sequencing used PBMCs, collected before treatment. CDR3 protein: CASSFALSERMNTEAFF. The nucleotides are TGTGCCAGCAGTTTCGCCCTGTCAGAAAGAATGAACACTGAAGCTTTCTTT.